This T cell receptor beta chain is from a study of cytomegalovirus exposure and HLA in healthy donors. This PCR relied on a set of 60 Vbeta primers and 13 Jbeta primers. Sequenced by immunoSEQ multiplex PCR; TCRdb stores in-frame clones only, minus some. This table holds about 180,000 clones, roughly three quarters found once. Findings of the study overall: Most of the CMV-associated TCR beta chains (in a later analysis) appeared to be HLA-restricted. Altogether, around 160 TCR beta chains were recorded as cytomegalovirus-associated. Later analysis identified a missense DCLRE1C variant that was linked to TCR beta V- and J-gene trimming.

This clone was found a few times. Its antigen remains unknown. The CDR3 is 12 amino acids. V was cut by 7 bases and J by 4 bases, with 8 bases left in between. Germline lookup yields CDR1 MDHEN and CDR2 SYDVKM. The rearrangement links TRBV28 to TRBJ2-1; no definite D call. The sequenced sample consisted of PBMCs. The TCR was taken from a male donor in good health and CMV-seronegative. CDR3 sequence reads: CASTLGYNEQFF. The CDR3 DNA reads TGTGCCAGCACCCTCGGGTACAATGAGCAGTTCTTC.